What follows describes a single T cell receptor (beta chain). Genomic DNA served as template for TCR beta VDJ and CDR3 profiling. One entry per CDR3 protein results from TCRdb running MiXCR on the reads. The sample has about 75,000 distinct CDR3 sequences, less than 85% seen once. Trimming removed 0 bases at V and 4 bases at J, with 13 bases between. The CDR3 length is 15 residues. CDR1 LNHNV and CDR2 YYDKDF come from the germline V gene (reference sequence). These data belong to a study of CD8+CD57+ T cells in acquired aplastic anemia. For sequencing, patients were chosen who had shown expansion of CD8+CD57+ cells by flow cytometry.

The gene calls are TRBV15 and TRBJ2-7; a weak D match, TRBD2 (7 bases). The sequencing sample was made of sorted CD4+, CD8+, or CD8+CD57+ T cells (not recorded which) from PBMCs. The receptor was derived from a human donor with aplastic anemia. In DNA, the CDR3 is TGTGCCACCAGCAGAGAGAATAGGGGGGGATACGAGCAGTACTTC. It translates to CATSRENRGGYEQYF.